The entry below describes one T cell receptor beta chain. The sample originates from a study of technical replicates of blood from a handful of donors. This table comes from immunoSEQ multiplex PCR, and its TCRdb copy is limited to in-frame clones, with some not included. Here the sample spans 60,000 to 65,000 clones, around 87% being singletons. The TCR sequence derives from a human donor in good health. Some clones in this sample may be carry-over from other donors' samples. Material: PBMCs.

CDR3 nucleotides: TGTGCCAGCTCACCAACCGGAGGGCCAAGCACAGATACGCAGTATTTT. Its translation is CASSPTGGPSTDTQYF. The chain couples TRBV18 to TRBJ2-3, with a weak D call TRBD2 (6 bases). The V and J ends lost 2 bases and 0 bases respectively, with 12 bases between them. CDR3 length equals 16 residues. CDR1 is KGHSH, CDR2 LQKENI, per germline.